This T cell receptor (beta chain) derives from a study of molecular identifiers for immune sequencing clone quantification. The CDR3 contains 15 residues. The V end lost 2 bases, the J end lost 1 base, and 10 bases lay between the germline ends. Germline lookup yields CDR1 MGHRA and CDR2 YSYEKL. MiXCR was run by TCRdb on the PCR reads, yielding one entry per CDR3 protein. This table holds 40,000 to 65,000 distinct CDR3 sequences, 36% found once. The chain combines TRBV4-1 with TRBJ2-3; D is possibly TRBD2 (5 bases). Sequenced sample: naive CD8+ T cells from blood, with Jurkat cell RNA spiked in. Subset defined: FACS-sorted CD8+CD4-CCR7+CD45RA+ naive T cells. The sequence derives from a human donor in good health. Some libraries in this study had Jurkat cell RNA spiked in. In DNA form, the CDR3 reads TGCGCCAGCAGCCAAACCATGGGAGGCACAGATACGCAGTATTTT. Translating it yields CASSQTMGGTDTQYF.